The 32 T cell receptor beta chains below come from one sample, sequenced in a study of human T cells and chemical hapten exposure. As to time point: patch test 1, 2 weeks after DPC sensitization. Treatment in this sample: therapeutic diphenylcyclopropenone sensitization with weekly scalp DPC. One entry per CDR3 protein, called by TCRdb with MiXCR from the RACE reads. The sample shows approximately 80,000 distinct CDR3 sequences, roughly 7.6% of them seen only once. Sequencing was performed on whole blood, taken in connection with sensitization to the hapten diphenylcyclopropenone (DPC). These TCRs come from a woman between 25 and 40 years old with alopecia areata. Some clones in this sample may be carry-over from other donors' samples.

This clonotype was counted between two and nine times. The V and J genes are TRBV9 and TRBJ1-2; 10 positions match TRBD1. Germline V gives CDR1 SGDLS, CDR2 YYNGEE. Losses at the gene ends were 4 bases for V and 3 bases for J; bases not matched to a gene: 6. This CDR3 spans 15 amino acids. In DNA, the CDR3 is TGTGCCAGCAGCCCAGGGACAGGGGTCGACTATGGCTACACCTTC. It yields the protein CASSPGTGVDYGYTF.

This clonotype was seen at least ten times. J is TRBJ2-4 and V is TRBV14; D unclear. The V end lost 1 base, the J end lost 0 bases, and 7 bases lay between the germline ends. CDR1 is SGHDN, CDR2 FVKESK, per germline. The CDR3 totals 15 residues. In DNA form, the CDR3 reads TGTGCCAGCAGCCAAGGCATGATAGCCAAAAACATTCAGTACTTC. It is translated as CASSQGMIAKNIQYF.

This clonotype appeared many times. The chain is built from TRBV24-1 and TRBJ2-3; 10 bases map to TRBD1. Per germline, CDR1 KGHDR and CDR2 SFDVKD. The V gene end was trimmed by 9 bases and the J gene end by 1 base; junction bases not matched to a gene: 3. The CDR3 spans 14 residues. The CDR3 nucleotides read TGTGCCACCTCCGGGACAGGGGGCACAGATACGCAGTATTTT. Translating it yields CATSGTGGTDTQYF.

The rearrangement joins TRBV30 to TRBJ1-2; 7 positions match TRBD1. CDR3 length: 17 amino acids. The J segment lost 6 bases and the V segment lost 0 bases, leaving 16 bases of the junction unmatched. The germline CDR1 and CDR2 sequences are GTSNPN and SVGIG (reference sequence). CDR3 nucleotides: TGTGCCTGGAGTGTAGCGGGAGGGGGCGCCTCTATGAATGGCTACACCTTC. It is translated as CAWSVAGGGASMNGYTF.

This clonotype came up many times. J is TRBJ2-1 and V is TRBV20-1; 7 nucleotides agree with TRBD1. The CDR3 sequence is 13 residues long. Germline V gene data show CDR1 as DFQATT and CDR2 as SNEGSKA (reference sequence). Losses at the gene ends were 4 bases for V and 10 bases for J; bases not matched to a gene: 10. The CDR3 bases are TGCAGTGCTACAGGGGGAAATCGCAACGAGCAGTTCTTC. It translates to CSATGGNRNEQFF.

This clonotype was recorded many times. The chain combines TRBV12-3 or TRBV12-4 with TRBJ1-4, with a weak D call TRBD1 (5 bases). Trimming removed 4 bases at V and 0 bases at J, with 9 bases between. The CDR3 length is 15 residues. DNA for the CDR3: TGTGCCAGCAGTTCGGGGGGGGCAACTAATGAAAAACTGTTTTTT. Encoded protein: CASSSGGATNEKLFF.

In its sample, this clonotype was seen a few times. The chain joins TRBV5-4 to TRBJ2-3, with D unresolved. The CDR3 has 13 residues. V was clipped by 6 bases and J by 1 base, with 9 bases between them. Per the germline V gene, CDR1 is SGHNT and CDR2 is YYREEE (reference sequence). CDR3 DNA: TGTGCCAGCACGGTTTTGGGCACAGATACGCAGTATTTT. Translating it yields CASTVLGTDTQYF.

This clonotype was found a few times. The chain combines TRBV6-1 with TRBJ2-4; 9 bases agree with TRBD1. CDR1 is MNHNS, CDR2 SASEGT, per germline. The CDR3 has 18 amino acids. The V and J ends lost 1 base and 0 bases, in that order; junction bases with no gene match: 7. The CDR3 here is CASSEDWTGALAKNIQYF. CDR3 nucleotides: TGTGCCAGCAGTGAAGATTGGACAGGGGCTTTAGCCAAAAACATTCAGTACTTC.

The CDR3 spells CASSESGANTEAFF. CDR3 nucleotides: TGCGCCAGCAGTGAGTCGGGGGCGAACACTGAAGCTTTCTTT. The chain combines TRBV10-1 with TRBJ1-1; D possibly corresponds to TRBD1 (6 bases). This CDR3 is built from 14 residues. The germline V and J ends were trimmed by 0 bases and 1 base, with 6 bases remaining between them. The germline CDR1 and CDR2 sequences are WNHNN and SYGVQD (reference sequence).

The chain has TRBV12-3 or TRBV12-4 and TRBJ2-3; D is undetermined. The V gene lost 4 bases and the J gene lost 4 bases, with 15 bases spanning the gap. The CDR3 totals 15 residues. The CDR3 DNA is TGTGCCAGCAGTTACTTGTGGGAAGCCCCAGATACGCAGTATTTT. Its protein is CASSYLWEAPDTQYF.

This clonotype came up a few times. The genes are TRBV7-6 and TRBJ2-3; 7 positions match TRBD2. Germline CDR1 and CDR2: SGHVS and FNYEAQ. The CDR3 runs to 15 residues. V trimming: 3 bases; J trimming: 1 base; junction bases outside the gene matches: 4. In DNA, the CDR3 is TGTGCCAGCAGCTTGTGGGGGGGTGGCACAGATACGCAGTATTTT. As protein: CASSLWGGGTDTQYF.

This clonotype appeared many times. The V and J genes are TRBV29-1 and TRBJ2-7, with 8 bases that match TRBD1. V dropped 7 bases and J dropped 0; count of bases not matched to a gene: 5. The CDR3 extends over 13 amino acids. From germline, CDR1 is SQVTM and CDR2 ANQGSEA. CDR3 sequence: CSATGGSSYEQYF. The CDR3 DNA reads TGCAGCGCAACAGGGGGGTCCTCCTACGAGCAGTACTTC.

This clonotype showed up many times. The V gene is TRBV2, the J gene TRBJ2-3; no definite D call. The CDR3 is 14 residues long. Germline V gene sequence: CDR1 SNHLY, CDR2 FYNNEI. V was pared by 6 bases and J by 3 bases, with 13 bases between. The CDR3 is CASRSRPETDTQYF. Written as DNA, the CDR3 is TGTGCCAGCAGGAGCAGGCCGGAAACAGATACGCAGTATTTT.

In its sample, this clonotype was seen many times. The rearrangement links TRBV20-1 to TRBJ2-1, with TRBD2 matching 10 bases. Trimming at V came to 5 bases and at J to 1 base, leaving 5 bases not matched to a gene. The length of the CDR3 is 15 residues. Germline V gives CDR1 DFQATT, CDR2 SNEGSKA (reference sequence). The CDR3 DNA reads TGCAGTGCTTCCGAGCGGGGGGGGTCCTACAATGAGCAGTTCTTC. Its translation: CSASERGGSYNEQFF.

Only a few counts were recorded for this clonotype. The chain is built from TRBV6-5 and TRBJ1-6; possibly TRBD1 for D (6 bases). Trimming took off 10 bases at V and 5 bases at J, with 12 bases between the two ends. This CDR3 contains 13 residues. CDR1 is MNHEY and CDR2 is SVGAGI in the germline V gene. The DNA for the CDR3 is TGTGCCACGGGAGGGGACAATAATTCACCCCTCCACTTT. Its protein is CATGGDNNSPLHF.

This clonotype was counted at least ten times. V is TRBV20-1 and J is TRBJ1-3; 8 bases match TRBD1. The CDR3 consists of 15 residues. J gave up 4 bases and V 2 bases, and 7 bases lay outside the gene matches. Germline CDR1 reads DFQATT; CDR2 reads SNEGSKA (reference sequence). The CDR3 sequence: CSARLSQGAGNTIYF. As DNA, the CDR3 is TGCAGTGCTAGACTTTCTCAGGGGGCGGGAAACACCATATATTTT.

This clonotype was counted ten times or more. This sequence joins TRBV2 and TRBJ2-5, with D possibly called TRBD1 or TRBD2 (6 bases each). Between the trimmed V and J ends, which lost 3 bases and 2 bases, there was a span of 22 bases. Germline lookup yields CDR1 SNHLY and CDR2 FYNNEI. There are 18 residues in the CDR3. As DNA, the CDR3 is TGTGCCAGCAGTGACGGCTTTAGGAGGGGGACGGTACAAGAGACCCAGTACTTC. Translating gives CASSDGFRRGTVQETQYF.

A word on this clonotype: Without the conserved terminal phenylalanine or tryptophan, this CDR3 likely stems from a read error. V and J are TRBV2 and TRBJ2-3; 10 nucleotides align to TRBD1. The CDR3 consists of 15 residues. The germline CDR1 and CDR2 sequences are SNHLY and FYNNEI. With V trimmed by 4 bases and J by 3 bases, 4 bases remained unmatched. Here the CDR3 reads CASSGRTGGTDTQYS. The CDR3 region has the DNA TGTGCCAGCAGTGGGCGGACAGGGGGGACAGATACGCAGTATTCT.

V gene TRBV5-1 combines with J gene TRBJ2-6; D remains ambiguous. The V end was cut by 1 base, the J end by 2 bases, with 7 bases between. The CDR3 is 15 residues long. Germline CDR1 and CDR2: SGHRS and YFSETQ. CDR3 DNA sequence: TGCGCCAGCAGCTTGTCGATTACTGGGGCCAACGTCCTGACTTTC. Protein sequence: CASSLSITGANVLTF.

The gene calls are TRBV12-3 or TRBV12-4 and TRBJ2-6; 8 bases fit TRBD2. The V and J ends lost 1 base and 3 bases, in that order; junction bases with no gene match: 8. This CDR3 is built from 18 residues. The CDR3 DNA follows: TGTGCCAGCAGTTTAGGGCGGGGGGTTCGGTATGGGGCCAACGTCCTGACTTTC. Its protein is CASSLGRGVRYGANVLTF.

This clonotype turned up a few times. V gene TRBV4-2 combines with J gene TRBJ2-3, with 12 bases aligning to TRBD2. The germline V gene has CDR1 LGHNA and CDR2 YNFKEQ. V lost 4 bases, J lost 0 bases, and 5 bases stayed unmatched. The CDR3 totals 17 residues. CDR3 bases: TGTGCCAGCAGCCGTAGGACTAGCGGGGAAAGCACAGATACGCAGTATTTT. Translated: CASSRRTSGESTDTQYF.

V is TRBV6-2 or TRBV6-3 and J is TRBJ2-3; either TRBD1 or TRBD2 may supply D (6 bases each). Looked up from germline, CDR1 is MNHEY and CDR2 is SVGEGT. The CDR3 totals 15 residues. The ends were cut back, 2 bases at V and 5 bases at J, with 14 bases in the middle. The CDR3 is CASSYLGRGGDTQYF. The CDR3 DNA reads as TGTGCCAGCAGTTACCTGGGCAGGGGAGGAGATACGCAGTATTTT.

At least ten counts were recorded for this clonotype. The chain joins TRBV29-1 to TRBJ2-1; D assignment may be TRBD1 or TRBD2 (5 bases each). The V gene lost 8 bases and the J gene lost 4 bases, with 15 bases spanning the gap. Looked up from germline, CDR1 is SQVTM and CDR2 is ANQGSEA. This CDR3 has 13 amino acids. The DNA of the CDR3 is TGCAGCTCCACCCAGGGAGAATACAATGAGCAGTTCTTC. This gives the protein CSSTQGEYNEQFF.

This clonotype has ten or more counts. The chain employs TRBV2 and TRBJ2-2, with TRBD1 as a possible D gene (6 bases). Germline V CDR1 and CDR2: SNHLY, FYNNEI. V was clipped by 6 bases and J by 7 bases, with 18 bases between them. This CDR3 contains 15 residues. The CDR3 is CASRRTGTYFGELFF. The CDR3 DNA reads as TGTGCCAGCAGACGGACCGGGACATACTTCGGGGAGCTGTTTTTT.

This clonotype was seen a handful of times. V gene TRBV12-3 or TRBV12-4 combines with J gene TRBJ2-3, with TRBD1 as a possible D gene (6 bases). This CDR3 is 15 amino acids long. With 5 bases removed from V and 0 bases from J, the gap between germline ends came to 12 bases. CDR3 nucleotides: TGTGCCAGCAGTACACAGGGAATCAGCACAGATACGCAGTATTTT. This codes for CASSTQGISTDTQYF.

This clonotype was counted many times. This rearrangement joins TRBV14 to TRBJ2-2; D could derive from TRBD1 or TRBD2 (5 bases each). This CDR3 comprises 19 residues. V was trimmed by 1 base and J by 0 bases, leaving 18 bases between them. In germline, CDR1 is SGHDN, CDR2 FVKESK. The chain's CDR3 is CASSQVPPGTWANTGELFF. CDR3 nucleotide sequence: TGTGCCAGCAGCCAAGTCCCGCCAGGGACGTGGGCGAACACCGGGGAGCTGTTTTTT.

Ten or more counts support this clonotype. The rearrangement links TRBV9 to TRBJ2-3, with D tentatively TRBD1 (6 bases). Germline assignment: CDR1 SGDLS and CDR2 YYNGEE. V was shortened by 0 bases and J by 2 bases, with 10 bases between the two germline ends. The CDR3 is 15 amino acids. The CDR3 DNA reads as TGTGCCAGCAGCGTAGAGTCAGGGGTCACAGATACGCAGTATTTT. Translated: CASSVESGVTDTQYF.

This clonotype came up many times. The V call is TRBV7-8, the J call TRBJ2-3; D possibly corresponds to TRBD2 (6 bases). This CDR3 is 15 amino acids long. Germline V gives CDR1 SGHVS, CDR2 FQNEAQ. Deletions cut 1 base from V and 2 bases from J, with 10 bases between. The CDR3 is CASSLGLGHTDTQYF. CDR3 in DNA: TGTGCCAGCAGCTTAGGACTAGGGCACACAGATACGCAGTATTTT.

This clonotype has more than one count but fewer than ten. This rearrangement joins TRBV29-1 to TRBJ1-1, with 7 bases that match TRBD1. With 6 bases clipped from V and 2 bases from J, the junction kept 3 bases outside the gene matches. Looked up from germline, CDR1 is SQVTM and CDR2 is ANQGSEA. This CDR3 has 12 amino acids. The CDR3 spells CSVGQANTEAFF. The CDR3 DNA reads TGCAGCGTCGGACAGGCAAACACTGAAGCTTTCTTT.

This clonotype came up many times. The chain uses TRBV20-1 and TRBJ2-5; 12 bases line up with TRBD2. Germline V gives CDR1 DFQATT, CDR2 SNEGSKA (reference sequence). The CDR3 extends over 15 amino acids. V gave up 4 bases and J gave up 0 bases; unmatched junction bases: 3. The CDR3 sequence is CSATRLAGDQETQYF. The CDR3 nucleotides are TGCAGTGCTACCAGACTAGCGGGGGACCAAGAGACCCAGTACTTC.

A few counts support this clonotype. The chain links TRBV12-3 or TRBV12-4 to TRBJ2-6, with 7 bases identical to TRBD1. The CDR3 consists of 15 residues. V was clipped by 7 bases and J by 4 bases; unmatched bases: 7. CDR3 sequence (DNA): TGTGCCAGCACCCAGGGACAGCCCGGGGCCAACGTCCTGACTTTC. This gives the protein CASTQGQPGANVLTF.

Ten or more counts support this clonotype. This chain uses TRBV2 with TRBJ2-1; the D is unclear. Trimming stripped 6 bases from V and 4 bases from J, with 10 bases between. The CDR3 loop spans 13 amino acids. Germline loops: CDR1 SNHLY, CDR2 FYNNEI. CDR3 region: CASRGTNYNEQFF. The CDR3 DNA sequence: TGTGCCAGCAGGGGAACTAATTACAATGAGCAGTTCTTC.